The clone carrying this TCR beta chain turned up a few times. Its antigen remains unidentified. Trimming shortened V by 0 bases and J by 3 bases, and 15 bases separated the two germline ends. The CDR3 has 16 amino acids. From germline, CDR1 is SGHNT and CDR2 YYREEE (reference sequence). TCRdb's table, derived via immunoSEQ multiplex PCR, lists solely in-frame clones and lacks some. This sample carries 55,000 to 90,000 clones, about nine tenths of them seen once, and the ten largest clones take approximately 3%. At baseline, cycle 4 day 1, and cycle 7 day 1, blood was sampled. The sample originates from a study of OX40 agonist ivuxolimab in advanced cancers. About the study: Eligibility admitted prior anti-PD-1, anti-PD-L1 or anti-CTLA-4 therapy; about 39% had some. Study-level findings and limits: The antigens recognized by the expanded peripheral T cells, that is their antigen specificity, were not determined.

The chain couples TRBV5-4 to TRBJ1-1; D call uncertain. The material was CD4+ or CD8+ T cells sorted from blood, obtained in a trial of the OX40 agonist ivuxolimab. The TCR originated in an adult with an advanced solid tumor such as melanoma, head and neck, liver or kidney cancer. The CDR3 loop reads CASSLALTATHTEAFF. CDR3 nucleotide sequence: TGTGCCAGCAGCTTGGCCCTTACGGCAACCCACACTGAAGCTTTCTTT.